The clone carrying this T cell receptor beta chain has only one observation. These data come from a study of blood T cell repertoires in COVID-19. Study details: The analysed material was cDNA or gDNA that came from T cells, B-cell-depleted T cells, or PBMCs.

This CDR3 is built from 15 residues. Germline V CDR1 and CDR2: LGHNA, YNFKEQ. V trimming: 3 bases; J trimming: 5 bases; junction bases outside the gene matches: 6. Per the study methods: The authors estimated nucleated cell counts from reference gene primer amplification. Here immunoSEQ multiplex PCR was the method, and the copy in TCRdb shows in-frame clones only, minus some. The DNA gave D and trimming, while V, J and clone size come from that table. The sample carries about 50,000 clones, 80% to 90% recorded once. The TCR was taken from a human donor in a cohort sampled during active COVID-19. This rearrangement joins TRBV4-2 to TRBJ2-1; TRBD2 aligns across 8 bases. The sample was peripheral blood. The CDR3 DNA is TGTGCCAGCAGCCAGGGAGCGGGAGAAGACAATGAGCAGTTCTTC. Protein product: CASSQGAGEDNEQFF.